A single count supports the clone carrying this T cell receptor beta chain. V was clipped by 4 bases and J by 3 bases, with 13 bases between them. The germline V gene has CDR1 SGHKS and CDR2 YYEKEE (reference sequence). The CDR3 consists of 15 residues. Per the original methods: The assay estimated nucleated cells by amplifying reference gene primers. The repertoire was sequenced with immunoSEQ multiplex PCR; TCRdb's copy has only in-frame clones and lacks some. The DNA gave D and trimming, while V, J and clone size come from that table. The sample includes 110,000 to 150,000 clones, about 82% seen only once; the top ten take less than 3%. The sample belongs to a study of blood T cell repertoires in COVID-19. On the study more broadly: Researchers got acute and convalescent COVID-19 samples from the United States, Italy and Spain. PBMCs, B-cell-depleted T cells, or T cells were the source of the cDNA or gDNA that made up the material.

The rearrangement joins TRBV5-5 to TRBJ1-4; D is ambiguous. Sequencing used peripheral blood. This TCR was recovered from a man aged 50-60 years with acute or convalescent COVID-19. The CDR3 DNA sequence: TGTGCCAGCAGCCCCACGGCAGGTTCTAATGAAAAACTGTTTTTT. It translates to CASSPTAGSNEKLFF.